This T cell receptor (beta chain) was profiled in a study of control samples from healthy donors and cancer patients. Deletions cut 5 bases from V and 2 bases from J, with 13 bases between. The germline gives CDR1 MNHEY, CDR2 SMNVEV (reference sequence). This CDR3 contains 15 residues. TCRdb's table, derived via immunoSEQ multiplex PCR, lists solely in-frame clones and lacks some. The sample lists roughly 160,000 clones, around 90% occurring once. The gene calls are TRBV27 and TRBJ2-1, with D possibly TRBD2 on 6 matching bases. Sequencing input: blood. This TCR came from a woman aged 30 to 39 in good health. The CDR3 region is CASSPRDSAYNEQFF. DNA of the CDR3: TGTGCCAGCAGTCCCCGGGACTCCGCCTACAATGAGCAGTTCTTC.